Listed below are T cell receptor beta chains from one sample, sequenced in a study of blood T cell repertoires in COVID-19. Method: immunoSEQ multiplex PCR; TCRdb's copy keeps in-frame clones and lacks some. The sample lists 180,000 or so clones, 75% to 90% occurring once. Input material: PBMCs or T cells enriched from blood (not recorded which). The receptors were gathered from a woman aged 40 to 50 with acute COVID-19. Both conserved end residues are part of each CDR3. D genes are given only for firm matches. Clone sizes are given selectively: once, few, many, or a class where the clone is expanded.

>TRBJ2-7|TRBV9|TRBD2|once
TGTGCCAGCAGCGTAGGTCTAGCGGGAAACTCTAACGAGCAGTACTTC
CASSVGLAGNSNEQYF
>TRBJ2-3|TRBV27|TRBD2|-
TGTGCCAGCAGACTAGCGGGGGCCCCGGGGAGGCAGTATTTT
CASRLAGAPGRQYF
>TRBJ2-1|TRBV7-6|TRBD2|-
TGTGCCAGCAGCCCAAGCGGGGGGGATTACAATGAGCAGTTCTTC
CASSPSGGDYNEQFF
>TRBJ2-7|TRBV30|TRBD1|few
TGTGCCTGGAACCTCCGGGACAGGGGAATCTCCTACGAGCAGTACTTC
CAWNLRDRGISYEQYF
>TRBJ2-7|TRBV19|TRBD2|-
TGTGCCAGTAGTATAGTCCCTAGCGGGGGCCTTTCCTACGAGCAGTACTTC
CASSIVPSGGLSYEQYF
>TRBJ1-6|TRBV19|-|-
TGTGCCAGTAGTCCCGCACAGGGCCGGTCACCCCTCCACTTT
CASSPAQGRSPLHF
>TRBJ2-7|TRBV5-1|-|once
TGCGCCAGCCTCTCACCCCTCCTGCGAACGGGAATATACGAGCAGTACTTC
CASLSPLLRTGIYEQYF
>TRBJ2-5|TRBV7-2|-|-
TGTGCCAGCAGCGGGGGGCCGCGGGGGGAGACCCAGTACTTC
CASSGGPRGETQYF
>TRBJ2-2|TRBV5-1|-|-
TGCGCCAGCAGCCAGATTAGCGGTAATTCTGGGACCGGGGAGCTGTTTTTT
CASSQISGNSGTGELFF
>TRBJ2-7|TRBV18|-|-
TGTGCCAGCTCACTGACGGGCAGGGGACCGGGGGAGCAGTACTTC
CASSLTGRGPGEQYF
>TRBJ2-5|TRBV5-1|TRBD1|-
TGCGCCAGCAGCTTCACAGGGGATGGAGAGACCCAGTACTTC
CASSFTGDGETQYF
>TRBJ2-2|TRBV19|-|-
TGTGCCAGTAGTCCGCGGGTCTCCCCCACCGGGGAGCTGTTTTTT
CASSPRVSPTGELFF
>TRBJ2-7|TRBV11-2|TRBD1|-
TGTGCCAGCTCCCCGACCGGGACAGGGGACCACGAGCAGTACTTC
CASSPTGTGDHEQYF
>TRBJ2-7|TRBV28|TRBD2|once
TGTGCCAGCAGTAAGCGGGGCCTACGCTACGAGCAGTACTTC
CASSKRGLRYEQYF
>TRBJ1-3|TRBV9|-|-
TGTGCCAGCAGCGTAGATGGCGCGGCTGGAAACACCATATATTTT
CASSVDGAAGNTIYF
>TRBJ1-1|TRBV28|-|-
TGTGCCAGCAGTCCGTCAGCGGGGGGGAGGAACACTGAAGCTTTCTTT
CASSPSAGGRNTEAFF
>TRBJ2-7|TRBV27|TRBD2|once
TGTGCCAGCAGTCTTAGCGGGGGGGGCTCCTACGAGCAGTACTTC
CASSLSGGGSYEQYF
>TRBJ2-3|TRBV28|TRBD1|-
TGTGCCAGCAGTGAACGCCGGGACAGGACGACAGATACGCAGTATTTT
CASSERRDRTTDTQYF
>TRBJ2-7|TRBV5-8|TRBD2|-
TGTGCCAGCAGCGCCGCGGGACTAGCGGGGAGATCCTACGAGCAGTACTTC
CASSAAGLAGRSYEQYF
>TRBJ2-7|TRBV2|-|-
TGTGCCATAAGGGACTTTTCCTACGAGCAGTACTTC
CAIRDFSYEQYF
>TRBJ1-6|TRBV19|-|-
TGTGCCAGTAGTACCCAGGGTCTTCGTTCACCCCTCCACTTT
CASSTQGLRSPLHF
>TRBJ1-2|TRBV19|-|-
TGTGCCAGTGCCACAGGGCTTAACTATGGCTACACCTTC
CASATGLNYGYTF
>TRBJ2-1|TRBV19|TRBD1|-
TGTGCCAGTAGTACACAGGGGGGCCCCTACAATGAGCAGTTCTTC
CASSTQGGPYNEQFF
>TRBJ1-5|TRBV30|TRBD1|-
TGTGCCTGGAGTCCATTCGACAGGGACTATCAGCCCCAGCATTTT
CAWSPFDRDYQPQHF
>TRBJ1-2|TRBV27|TRBD1|-
TGTGCCAGCAGTTTATCTCCGGGACAGGGGTCGTCCGGCTACACCTTC
CASSLSPGQGSSGYTF
>TRBJ1-4|TRBV7-8|-|-
TGTGCCAGCAGCTTAGTGGACAGCCCCAGTGAAAAACTGTTTTTT
CASSLVDSPSEKLFF
>TRBJ1-2|TRBV24-1|TRBD1|once
TGTGCCACCAGTGATTCCCTCACAGGGGGTCATTATGGCTACACCTTC
CATSDSLTGGHYGYTF
>TRBJ1-6|TRBV14|TRBD1|-
TGTGCCAGCAGCCCCGACAGGGGTAATTCACCCCTCCACTTT
CASSPDRGNSPLHF
>TRBJ2-3|TRBV28|-|-
TGTGCCAGCAGTTTCCCCGGTCGAGATACGCAGTATTTT
CASSFPGRDTQYF
>TRBJ1-2|TRBV6-1|-|once
TGTGCCAGCAGTGAGCATGGGGGGAGGGGCTACACCTTC
CASSEHGGRGYTF
>TRBJ2-5|TRBV7-9|TRBD2|-
TGTGCCAGCAGCATCAATAGCGGGGAAGAGACCCAGTACTTC
CASSINSGEETQYF
>TRBJ2-2|TRBV29-1|-|-
TGCAGCGTTCCATCCGGGACAACTAACACCGGGGAGCTGTTTTTT
CSVPSGTTNTGELFF
>TRBJ1-2|TRBV5-1|-|-
TGCGCCAGCAGCTTGGACAGTACTAACTATGGCTACACCTTC
CASSLDSTNYGYTF
>TRBJ2-3|TRBV6-1|-|-
TGTGCCAGCAGTGATCGAAGTGGGAGCTTCGGAGGAAGGGCCACAGATACGCAGTATTTT
CASSDRSGSFGGRATDTQYF
>TRBJ2-5|TRBV6-5|-|-
TGTGCCAGCAGTTACTCTCCTAGCGTAGGGACCCAGTACTTC
CASSYSPSVGTQYF
>TRBJ2-5|TRBV3-1/TRBV3-2|-|-
TGTGCCAGCAGCCAAGGTTGGGGAGAAGAGACCCAGTACTTC
CASSQGWGEETQYF
>TRBJ1-2|TRBV5-8|TRBD1|once
TGTGCCAGCAGCGCGGACAGGGAGTTGGGCTACACCTTC
CASSADRELGYTF
>TRBJ2-2|TRBV4-1|TRBD2|-
TGCGCCAGCAGCAAACGGACTAGCGGGGGCCAAACCGGGGAGCTGTTTTTT
CASSKRTSGGQTGELFF
>TRBJ2-4|TRBV5-1|-|-
TGCGCCAGCAGCTTGGGAGGATACGAAGGGGAAAACATTCAGTACTTC
CASSLGGYEGENIQYF